The 20 T cell receptor beta chains in this list originate from one sample, sequenced in a study of Ad26.COV2.S vaccination and SARS-CoV-2 variants. Treatment in this sample: some 20 received Ad26.COV2.S at low or high dose, single or two shots; about 5 received placebo; per-sample allocation not given. Samples analyzed were those drawn on day 63 after the first vaccine or placebo injection. The repertoire was sequenced with immunoSEQ multiplex PCR; TCRdb's copy has only in-frame clones and lacks some. The sample yields about 280,000 clones, 70% to 90% seen once. Sequencing used peripheral blood, obtained in a trial of Ad26.COV2.S vaccine versus placebo. All receptors derive from a person aged 18-60 years who received the Ad26.COV2.S COVID-19 vaccine or a placebo.

Remarks on this clone: At one boundary the junction diverges from the germline segment, which might be a read error. The J gene is TRBJ2-1, the V gene TRBV13; D is unclear. CDR1 and CDR2 from the germline V gene are PRHDT and FYEKMQ (reference sequence). The CDR3 is made up of 14 amino acids. CDR3 region: CASSLGESSNEQFF. The DNA for the CDR3 is TGTGCCAGCAGCTTAGGCGAGTCCTCCAATGAGCAGTTCTTC.

V and J are TRBV11-3 and TRBJ2-7; 9 positions agree with TRBD1. Trimming removed 4 bases from V and 1 base from J; junction bases left unmatched: 5. The length of the CDR3 is 15 residues. CDR1 and CDR2 from the germline V gene are SGHNT and YENEEA. CDR3 DNA sequence: TGTGCCAGCAGCTATGCCGGGACAGGGTCCTACGAGCAGTACTTC. The encoded protein is CASSYAGTGSYEQYF.

The genes are TRBV3-1 (or the pseudogene TRBV3-2) and TRBJ1-4; maybe TRBD1 (5 bases). Between the trimmed V and J ends, which lost 0 bases and 8 bases, there was a span of 19 bases. This CDR3 spans 17 amino acids. The V gene's germline CDR1 is LGHDT and CDR2 YNNKEL (reference sequence). CDR3 coding DNA: TGTGCCAGCAGCCAAGATTCCCTAACAGGTATAACGGAAAAACTGTTTTTT. Protein product: CASSQDSLTGITEKLFF.

The chain couples TRBV19 to TRBJ1-5; no reliable D call. Germline loops: CDR1 LNHDA, CDR2 SQIVND (reference sequence). V lost 5 bases and J lost 3, with 17 bases in between. The CDR3 is 16 residues long. The CDR3 loop is CASSPPGLTSNQPQHF. The CDR3 bases are TGTGCCAGTAGTCCACCGGGCCTCACATCCAATCAGCCCCAGCATTTT.

The chain combines TRBV7-8 with TRBJ1-2, with TRBD1 matching 9 bases. CDR3 size: 15 residues. The V gene end was trimmed by 5 bases and the J gene end by 5 bases; junction bases not matched to a gene: 9. The germline V gene encodes CDR1 SGHVS and CDR2 FQNEAQ. The CDR3 sequence is CASSPTGGLSYGYTF. DNA of the CDR3: TGTGCCAGCAGCCCTACAGGGGGCCTGTCGTATGGCTACACCTTC.

The chain combines TRBV18 with TRBJ1-2, with TRBD1 identical over 11 bases. Germline CDR1 reads KGHSH; CDR2 reads LQKENI. This CDR3 is 17 amino acids long. With V trimmed by 0 bases and J by 7 bases, 10 bases remained unmatched. DNA for the CDR3: TGTGCCAGCTCACCACCAATCAAGGACAGGGGGCTAGGTGGCTACACCTTC. Residues: CASSPPIKDRGLGGYTF.

The J gene is TRBJ2-1, the V gene TRBV10-2; 8 bases align to TRBD2. The trim removed 6 bases at V and 6 bases at J, leaving 7 bases unmatched. This CDR3 comprises 14 residues. The germline CDR1 and CDR2 sequences are WSHSY and SAAADI. CDR3 coding DNA: TGCGCCAGCAGCGTAGCGGGGACCCGCAATGAGCAGTTCTTC. Its protein is CASSVAGTRNEQFF.

This chain joins TRBV7-8 and TRBJ1-1, with 10 positions matching TRBD1. Germline values: CDR1 SGHVS, CDR2 FQNEAQ. CDR3 length: 18 residues. After removal of 3 bases from V and 0 bases from J, the junction contained 10 bases not matched to a gene. This CDR3 reads CASSLGTGEWDLNTEAFF. The CDR3 DNA sequence: TGTGCCAGCAGCTTGGGGACAGGGGAATGGGATTTGAACACTGAAGCTTTCTTT. The complete variable domain, with remaining parts taken from reference TRBV7-8 and TRBJ1-1, reads GAGVSQSPRYKVAKRGQDVALRCDPISGHVSLFWYQQALGQGPEFLTYFQNEAQLDKSGLPSDRFFAERPEGSVSTLKIQRTQQEDSAVYLCASSLGTGEWDLNTEAFFGQGTRLTVV.

This chain connects TRBV4-2 to TRBJ2-3, with D perhaps matching TRBD2 (6 bases). In germline, CDR1 is LGHNA, CDR2 YNFKEQ. This CDR3 region has 14 residues. Trimming took off 4 bases at V and 3 bases at J, with 11 bases between the two ends. CDR3 DNA: TGTGCCAGCAGCCCCCCCGGGGGAACAGATACGCAGTATTTT. As protein: CASSPPGGTDTQYF.

This clone was seen a single time. This chain connects TRBV2 to TRBJ2-3; D perhaps matches TRBD2 (5 bases). V dropped 4 bases and J dropped 4 bases, with 6 bases sitting between them. This CDR3 has 12 residues. The germline CDR1 and CDR2 sequences are SNHLY and FYNNEI. CDR3 coding DNA: TGTGCCAGCAGTGGCGGGTCAGATACGCAGTATTTT. This encodes CASSGGSDTQYF.

This rearrangement joins TRBV7-8 to TRBJ1-2; D is uncertain. Germline V gene data show CDR1 as SGHVS and CDR2 as FQNEAQ. The length of the CDR3 is 13 residues. Trimming pared 5 bases from V and 2 bases from J, leaving 9 bases between. The CDR3 spells CASSARWNYGYTF. The CDR3 nucleotides are TGTGCCAGCAGCGCCAGATGGAACTATGGCTACACCTTC.

A word on this clone: One end of the junction is discordant with germline, which a read error may explain. The rearrangement joins TRBV7-7 to TRBJ2-2, with TRBD1 as a possible D gene (6 bases). Germline V gene data show CDR1 as SSHAT and CDR2 as FNYEAQ (reference sequence). The CDR3 runs 16 residues. The CDR3 sequence: CASSPAGQINTGELFF. The CDR3 DNA reads TGTGCTAGCAGCCCAGCAGGACAGATTAACACCGGGGAGCTGTTTTTT.

The rearrangement links TRBV29-1 to TRBJ1-1; TRBD1 aligns across 10 bases. The J segment lost 6 bases and the V segment lost 7 bases, leaving 5 bases of the junction unmatched. The CDR3 is 12 residues long. Germline CDR1 and CDR2: SQVTM and ANQGSEA. The chain's CDR3 is CSAQTGGPEAFF. CDR3 nucleotide sequence: TGCAGCGCACAGACAGGGGGCCCTGAAGCTTTCTTT.

The chain combines TRBV2 with TRBJ1-3; D is perhaps TRBD1 (5 bases). CDR3 length: 16 amino acids. The germline V gene encodes CDR1 SNHLY and CDR2 FYNNEI. V lost 4 bases, J lost 0 bases, and 13 bases lay in between. The CDR3 bases are TGTGCCAGCAGTGTTCAGGGACCGAGCTCTGGAAACACCATATATTTT. This codes for CASSVQGPSSGNTIYF.

The chain combines TRBV5-1 with TRBJ2-7; 10 bases are shared with TRBD1. With V trimmed by 3 bases and J by 3 bases, 6 bases remained unmatched. This CDR3 contains 15 residues. Germline CDR1 is SGHRS and CDR2 is YFSETQ. The CDR3 sequence: CASSSSGTGVYEQYF. The CDR3 DNA reads TGCGCCAGCAGCTCATCCGGGACAGGGGTCTACGAGCAGTACTTC.

As to this clone: Other DNA sequences in this specimen translate into the identical CDR3. V and J are TRBV12-3 or TRBV12-4 and TRBJ1-5; D is ambiguous. The V and J ends lost 3 bases and 1 base respectively, with 4 bases between them. There are 13 residues in the CDR3. CDR3 DNA sequence: TGTGCCAGCAGTTTGGAGAGCAATCAGCCCCAGCATTTT. Amino acids: CASSLESNQPQHF.

The V gene is TRBV27, the J gene TRBJ1-5; maybe TRBD1 (6 bases). The V gene's germline CDR1 is MNHEY and CDR2 SMNVEV (reference sequence). V lost 6 bases and J lost 3, with 15 bases in between. The length of the CDR3 is 15 residues. The CDR3 reads CASRRTRQDNQPQHF. The CDR3 DNA reads as TGTGCCAGCAGAAGAACCCGACAGGACAATCAGCCCCAGCATTTT.

J is TRBJ1-1 and V is TRBV7-8; no definite D call. The ends were cut back, 6 bases at V and 4 bases at J, with 12 bases in the middle. The CDR3 spans 13 residues. Germline V gene data show CDR1 as SGHVS and CDR2 as FQNEAQ. The CDR3 spells CASSPNRGTEAFF. Written as DNA, the CDR3 is TGTGCCAGCAGTCCGAATCGGGGCACTGAAGCTTTCTTT.

The CDR3 DNA reads TGTGCCAGCAGTACAGCAGGGGGATGGACTGAAGCTTTCTTT. It encodes CASSTAGGWTEAFF. J is TRBJ1-1 and V is TRBV5-4; 7 bases are shared with TRBD1. V shed 5 bases, J shed 5 bases, and the junction held 9 bases outside the gene matches. From germline, CDR1 is SGHNT and CDR2 YYREEE (reference sequence). The CDR3 spans 14 residues.

The chain combines TRBV5-1 with TRBJ1-1; 9 positions agree with TRBD1. Looked up from germline, CDR1 is SGHRS and CDR2 is YFSETQ. The CDR3 runs 14 residues. J was trimmed by 5 bases and V by 3 bases; bases with no gene match: 5. The CDR3 DNA follows: TGCGCCAGCAGCTGGGGACAGGGAGGGACTGAAGCTTTCTTT. Translated: CASSWGQGGTEAFF.